This TCR beta chain was retrieved from a study of T-cell memory formation after mild COVID-19. General study points: Certain responding clones were present in pre-infection memory, suggesting participation of cross-reactive memory. Later expanders leaned CD4+, whereas day 15 to 85 contracting clones were balanced CD4/CD8. Shrinking CD4+ clones were chiefly CM and EM; CD8+ ones were chiefly EMRA.

CDR1 and CDR2 (germline): SQVTM, ANQGSEA. Trimming stripped 2 bases from V and 4 bases from J, with 6 bases between. The CDR3 has 13 residues. This clonotype was seen only a few times. What it binds is unknown. From 5'RACE with constant-segment primers came TCR alpha and TCR beta cDNA libraries that carried sample barcodes and UMIs. TCRdb analysed the 5' RACE reads with MiXCR anew, one entry per CDR3 protein. There are roughly 550,000 distinct CDR3 sequences in the sample; roughly 20% occur only once, and around 12% lies in the top ten. J is TRBJ2-6 and V is TRBV29-1; D unclear. Sequenced sample: PBMCs or a T cell subset sorted from them (not recorded which). The source of this sequence is an adult woman who had mild COVID-19 (a few samples of this study predate the infection). Cell type and time point are not known. The CDR3 loop reads CSVEFGGANVLTF. The CDR3, as DNA: TGCAGCGTTGAATTCGGCGGGGCCAACGTCCTGACTTTC.